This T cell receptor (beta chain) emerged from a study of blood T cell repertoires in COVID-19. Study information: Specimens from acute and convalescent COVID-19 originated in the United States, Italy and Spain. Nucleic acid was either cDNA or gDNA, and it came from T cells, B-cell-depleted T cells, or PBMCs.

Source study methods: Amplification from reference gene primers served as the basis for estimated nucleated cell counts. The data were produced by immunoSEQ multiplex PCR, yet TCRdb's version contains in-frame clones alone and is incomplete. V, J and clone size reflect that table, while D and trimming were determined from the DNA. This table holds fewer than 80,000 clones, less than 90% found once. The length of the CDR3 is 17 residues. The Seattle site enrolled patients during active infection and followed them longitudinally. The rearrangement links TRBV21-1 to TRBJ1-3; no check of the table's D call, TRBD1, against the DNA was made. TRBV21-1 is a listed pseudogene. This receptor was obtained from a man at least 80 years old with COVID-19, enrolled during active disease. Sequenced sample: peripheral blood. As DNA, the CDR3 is TGTGCCAGCAGCAATTCGCCCGGACAGGTTGGTGGAAACACCATATATTTT. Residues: CASSNSPGQVGGNTIYF.